This is a list of T cell receptor beta chains from one sample in a study of cytomegalovirus exposure and HLA in healthy donors. Assay used: immunoSEQ multiplex PCR; TCRdb lists only in-frame clones, some missing. The repertoire consists of 180,000 or so clones, with 75% to 90% occurring once and the leading ten covering around 6%. The sequenced sample was PBMCs. All receptors derive from a woman aged 45-65 years in good health and CMV-seropositive. Both conserved end residues are part of each CDR3. Each record gives: J gene, V gene, clone size, D gene, CDR3 DNA, CDR3 protein. D genes are given only for firm matches. Not every row has a clone size; where given, it reads once, few, many or a size class.

j_gene: TRBJ2-1; v_gene: TRBV7-2; abundance: .; d_gene: .; CDR3nt: TGTGCCAGCAGCCTAAGGGGTGGGGTCCCGCAGTTCTTC; CDR3aa: CASSLRGGVPQFF
j_gene: TRBJ2-1; v_gene: TRBV11-2; abundance: .; d_gene: TRBD2; CDR3nt: TGTGCCAGCAGCTTAAAGATCGCGGGGGGGCCCAATGAGCAGTTCTTC; CDR3aa: CASSLKIAGGPNEQFF
j_gene: TRBJ2-1; v_gene: TRBV15; abundance: .; d_gene: TRBD1; CDR3nt: TGTGCCACCAGCAGAGAACGGGACAGGGGGCCTAATGAGCAGTTCTTC; CDR3aa: CATSRERDRGPNEQFF
j_gene: TRBJ2-7; v_gene: TRBV19; abundance: .; d_gene: .; CDR3nt: TGTGCCAGTAGCCCGGGATCCGAGGGCGAGCAGTACTTC; CDR3aa: CASSPGSEGEQYF
j_gene: TRBJ2-7; v_gene: TRBV11-2; abundance: .; d_gene: TRBD2; CDR3nt: TGTGCCAGCAGCTTAGAGGGCCGGGGGGCCTACGAGCAGTACTTC; CDR3aa: CASSLEGRGAYEQYF
j_gene: TRBJ1-5; v_gene: TRBV6-5; abundance: .; d_gene: .; CDR3nt: TGTGCCAGCAGTTACGGAGAGAGGCAGCCCCAGCATTTT; CDR3aa: CASSYGERQPQHF
j_gene: TRBJ1-5; v_gene: TRBV6-5; abundance: .; d_gene: .; CDR3nt: TGTGCCAGCAGTCCCCATACCAGTCAGCCCCAGCATTTT; CDR3aa: CASSPHTSQPQHF
j_gene: TRBJ2-7; v_gene: TRBV10-2; abundance: few; d_gene: TRBD2; CDR3nt: TGCGCCAGCAGAGCCGGGACTAGCGGGGGGACCTACGAGCAGTACTTC; CDR3aa: CASRAGTSGGTYEQYF
j_gene: TRBJ2-7; v_gene: TRBV11-2; abundance: few; d_gene: TRBD1; CDR3nt: TGTGCCAGCAGCTTAAGGGGACAGCTCTACGAGCAGTACTTC; CDR3aa: CASSLRGQLYEQYF
j_gene: TRBJ2-1; v_gene: TRBV18; abundance: .; d_gene: TRBD2; CDR3nt: TGTGCCAGCTCACCACCCCGGACTAGCGGGAGCAATGAGCAGTTCTTC; CDR3aa: CASSPPRTSGSNEQFF
j_gene: TRBJ2-1; v_gene: TRBV9; abundance: .; d_gene: TRBD2; CDR3nt: TGTGCCAGCAGCGTAGCCGCCCGAGCGGGGGAAGGCTACAATGAGCAGTTCTTC; CDR3aa: CASSVAARAGEGYNEQFF
j_gene: TRBJ1-1; v_gene: TRBV6-4; abundance: once; d_gene: TRBD1; CDR3nt: TGTGCCAGCAGTGACAAGGATAGTTCCAGGGGACAGGGCGGAAACACTGAAGCTTTCTTT; CDR3aa: CASSDKDSSRGQGGNTEAFF
j_gene: TRBJ1-1; v_gene: TRBV5-6; abundance: .; d_gene: .; CDR3nt: TGTGCCAGCAGCTTGCCTAAGGACAGAGTGAACACTGAAGCTTTCTTT; CDR3aa: CASSLPKDRVNTEAFF
j_gene: TRBJ2-4; v_gene: TRBV28; abundance: .; d_gene: TRBD2; CDR3nt: TGTGCCAGCAGTTTATTCCCTAGCGGGGCTTTAGGAGCCAAAAACATTCAGTACTTC; CDR3aa: CASSLFPSGALGAKNIQYF
j_gene: TRBJ2-1; v_gene: TRBV27; abundance: .; d_gene: TRBD1; CDR3nt: TGTGCCAGCAGTTTCAGGGGGAATGAGCAGTTCTTC; CDR3aa: CASSFRGNEQFF
j_gene: TRBJ2-5; v_gene: TRBV5-4; abundance: .; d_gene: .; CDR3nt: TGTGCCAGCAGGCAACTTCTGATAGCGGCCCTCGGGGAGACCCAGTACTTC; CDR3aa: CASRQLLIAALGETQYF
j_gene: TRBJ2-3; v_gene: TRBV27; abundance: .; d_gene: .; CDR3nt: TGTGCCAGCAGTTTGGGGGGACTTTACACAGATACGCAGTATTTT; CDR3aa: CASSLGGLYTDTQYF
j_gene: TRBJ2-7; v_gene: TRBV6-5; abundance: .; d_gene: .; CDR3nt: TGTGCCAGCAGTTACCAGGGGAACGAGCAGTACTTC; CDR3aa: CASSYQGNEQYF
j_gene: TRBJ2-2; v_gene: TRBV7-9; abundance: .; d_gene: TRBD1; CDR3nt: TGTGCCAGCAGCTTGGGACAGGGGGCCGACGGGGAGCTGTTTTTT; CDR3aa: CASSLGQGADGELFF
j_gene: TRBJ2-3; v_gene: TRBV7-2; abundance: .; d_gene: TRBD2; CDR3nt: TGTGCCAGCAGCACGCGGGGGGGCAAAGATACGCAGTATTTT; CDR3aa: CASSTRGGKDTQYF